Listed below are T cell receptor beta chains from one sample, sequenced in a study of shared clonotypes between healthy human individuals. The protocol was immunoSEQ multiplex PCR, while the TCRdb copy is restricted to in-frame clones and leaves out a portion. The table records around 2.5 million clones, 93% of them present only once. Sequencing was carried out using naive CD4+ T cells from PBMCs. Receptors originate from a man aged 18 to 29 in good health. Some clones in this sample may be carry-over from other donors' samples. Each CDR3 is given without its conserved first and last residue. The order of the fields is V gene, J gene, D gene, CDR3 protein. D genes are given only for firm matches.

>TRBV28|TRBJ2-5|-
ASSLISRQVGETQY
>TRBV5-1|TRBJ2-7|-
ASSLVPDTYEQY
>TRBV9|TRBJ2-3|-
ASSVDAGAGDTQY
>TRBV6-6|TRBJ2-1|TRBD2
ASSYAGGWTYNEQF
>TRBV7-9|TRBJ2-5|TRBD2
ASSLGLAGVGETQY
>TRBV5-4|TRBJ1-5|-
ASSLDKNQPQH
>TRBV6-5|TRBJ2-2|-
ASSHRVGTGELF
>TRBV6-5|TRBJ2-2|-
ASSYGSSASPRELF
>TRBV28|TRBJ2-7|-
ASRPDATPYEQY
>TRBV27|TRBJ1-6|TRBD1
ASGTGNSPLH
>TRBV18|TRBJ2-7|TRBD2
ASSPNSGTNSYEQY
>TRBV4-3|TRBJ2-5|TRBD1
ASSQEGTGEGTQY
>TRBV5-1|TRBJ2-3|-
ASSLEVLSDTQY
>TRBV6-6|TRBJ2-7|TRBD2
ASSYGTSGSRYEQY
>TRBV2|TRBJ2-7|-
ASSDQGQAYEQY
>TRBV27|TRBJ2-7|-
ASSSSGHSYEQY
>TRBV2|TRBJ1-5|-
ARERQAGVYSNQPQH